This is a list of T cell receptor beta chains from one sample in a study of blood T cell repertoires in COVID-19. The assay was immunoSEQ multiplex PCR, and TCRdb's table has in-frame clones only and misses some. The sample holds some 100,000 clones; roughly 85% are singletons and the top ten take 9% to 14%. Sequences were obtained from peripheral blood. These receptors all come from a woman in her 70s with acute or convalescent COVID-19. The CDR3 runs from the conserved cysteine through the conserved F or W. A D gene is named only where the DNA matches it firmly. The size of a clone is reported for some rows only, either as once, few or many, or as a class for expanded clones.

V: TRBV9; size: few; J: TRBJ1-1; D: TRBD1; DNA: TGTGCCAGCAGCGTAGGTTTGGACAGGGGTGGGGTGGGTACTGAAGCTTTCTTT; CDR3: CASSVGLDRGGVGTEAFF
V: TRBV7-6; size: NA; J: TRBJ2-1; D: TRBD1; DNA: TGTGCCAGCAGCCGCCGGGACAGGGGGTCCCCTGGGGTCGATGAGCAGTTCTTC; CDR3: CASSRRDRGSPGVDEQFF
V: TRBV2; size: NA; J: TRBJ1-4; D: TRBD1; DNA: TGTGCCAGCAGGGTGACAGGGGCAACTAATGAAAAACTGTTTTTT; CDR3: CASRVTGATNEKLFF
V: TRBV6-4; size: NA; J: TRBJ1-6; D: TRBD1; DNA: TGTGCCAGCAGTGAAACCGGGACAGAGAATTCACCCCTCCACTTT; CDR3: CASSETGTENSPLHF
V: TRBV24-1; size: NA; J: TRBJ1-2; D: TRBD1; DNA: TGTGCCACCGGTGGGGGGACAGGGACCAACTATGGCTACACCTTC; CDR3: CATGGGTGTNYGYTF
V: TRBV18; size: once; J: TRBJ1-1; D: TRBD1; DNA: TGTGCCACCAAAGCCCCAGGGGGCCTAAACACTGAAGCTTTCTTT; CDR3: CATKAPGGLNTEAFF
V: TRBV5-8; size: NA; J: TRBJ2-3; D: NA; DNA: TGTGCCAGCAGCTTGATAGGGGCCGCAGATACGCAGTATTTT; CDR3: CASSLIGAADTQYF
V: TRBV3-1/TRBV3-2; size: NA; J: TRBJ1-3; D: NA; DNA: TGTGCCAGCAGCCAGTCGGGGGGAACTGGAAACACCATATATTTT; CDR3: CASSQSGGTGNTIYF
V: TRBV5-1; size: NA; J: TRBJ2-7; D: TRBD1; DNA: TGCGCCAGCAGACTTGGGACAGGGGGTAACTACGAGCAGTACTTC; CDR3: CASRLGTGGNYEQYF
V: TRBV7-6; size: NA; J: TRBJ1-4; D: NA; DNA: TGTGCCAGCAGCTTGGGACACTCTGGGGGTAATGAAAAACTGTTTTTT; CDR3: CASSLGHSGGNEKLFF
V: TRBV6-5; size: NA; J: TRBJ1-4; D: TRBD1; DNA: TGTGCCAGCAGCAGGACAGGGCCGGGTAGGGAAAAACTGTTTTTT; CDR3: CASSRTGPGREKLFF
V: TRBV2; size: NA; J: TRBJ2-5; D: TRBD2; DNA: TGTGCCAGCAGTGTTTCCCTCGGGGGGCAAGAGACCCAGTACTTC; CDR3: CASSVSLGGQETQYF
V: TRBV19; size: NA; J: TRBJ2-7; D: TRBD1; DNA: TGTGCCAGTAGTATAGGCCCCAGGGGGCCATACGAGCAGTACTTC; CDR3: CASSIGPRGPYEQYF
V: TRBV27; size: once; J: TRBJ1-5; D: NA; DNA: TGTGCCAGCAGAGGACAGACGAATCAGCCCCAGCATTTT; CDR3: CASRGQTNQPQHF
V: TRBV7-9; size: NA; J: TRBJ1-6; D: NA; DNA: TGTGCCAGCAGCAACCCACAGGGTTATAATTCACCCCTCCACTTT; CDR3: CASSNPQGYNSPLHF
V: TRBV6-5; size: many; J: TRBJ1-5; D: NA; DNA: TGTGCCAGCAGACAGACTAGCAATCAGCCCCAGCATTTT; CDR3: CASRQTSNQPQHF
V: TRBV2; size: NA; J: TRBJ2-7; D: NA; DNA: TGTGCCAGCAATTTGAGGAGTGCCGGGTCCGAGCAGTACTTC; CDR3: CASNLRSAGSEQYF
V: TRBV6-2/TRBV6-3; size: NA; J: TRBJ2-7; D: TRBD2; DNA: TGTGCCAGCAGTTATTTGCAGCGGGGGGGGGAGCAGTACTTC; CDR3: CASSYLQRGGEQYF
V: TRBV28; size: once; J: TRBJ2-1; D: NA; DNA: TGTGCCAGCTTGGCAGTTCCACACAATGAGCAGTTCTTC; CDR3: CASLAVPHNEQFF
V: TRBV5-1; size: NA; J: TRBJ2-7; D: TRBD2; DNA: TGCGCCAGCAGCTCGGGGGGTACCTTTGACGAGCAGTACTTC; CDR3: CASSSGGTFDEQYF
V: TRBV2; size: NA; J: TRBJ2-5; D: TRBD1; DNA: TGTGCCAGCAATCTCGGGACAGTTGGAGAGACCCAGTACTTC; CDR3: CASNLGTVGETQYF
V: TRBV20-1; size: NA; J: TRBJ2-7; D: TRBD2; DNA: TGCAGTGCTAGTGCCCTGACTAGCGGGGGGCCCAGGAGCTCCTACGAGCAGTACTTC; CDR3: CSASALTSGGPRSSYEQYF
V: TRBV30; size: NA; J: TRBJ1-6; D: NA; DNA: TGTGCCTGGAGTAGTGTCAGGGCAAATTCACCCCTCCACTTT; CDR3: CAWSSVRANSPLHF
V: TRBV5-4; size: NA; J: TRBJ1-2; D: NA; DNA: TGTGCCAGCAGCTTGGTTGACAGGTCCGGCTACACCTTC; CDR3: CASSLVDRSGYTF
V: TRBV9; size: NA; J: TRBJ1-3; D: TRBD1; DNA: TGTGCCAGCAGCGGGGGACAGGGAGGGTTGGGTGGAAACACCATATATTTT; CDR3: CASSGGQGGLGGNTIYF
V: TRBV5-1; size: NA; J: TRBJ1-4; D: TRBD1; DNA: TGCGCCAGCAGCTGGAGGGACAGAAATGAAAAACTGTTTTTT; CDR3: CASSWRDRNEKLFF
V: TRBV10-3; size: NA; J: TRBJ2-3; D: NA; DNA: TGTGCCTCGCAAGGAGGGGGGGGAAGCACAGATACGCAGTATTTT; CDR3: CASQGGGGSTDTQYF
V: TRBV19; size: NA; J: TRBJ1-5; D: NA; DNA: TGTGCCAGTAGTATACAAGGAGTCCAAAATCAGCCCCAGCATTTT; CDR3: CASSIQGVQNQPQHF
V: TRBV10-3; size: NA; J: TRBJ1-5; D: NA; DNA: TGTGCCATCAGTGAGTCGGTGAGGGGGAATCAGCCCCAGCATTTT; CDR3: CAISESVRGNQPQHF
V: TRBV28; size: NA; J: TRBJ1-5; D: NA; DNA: TGTGCCAGCACCTATAGCAATCAGCCCCAGCATTTT; CDR3: CASTYSNQPQHF
V: TRBV5-1; size: NA; J: TRBJ1-2; D: NA; DNA: TGCGCCAGCAGCACGACAGTTGGGGGGACGATCGGCTACACCTTC; CDR3: CASSTTVGGTIGYTF
V: TRBV6-1; size: NA; J: TRBJ1-2; D: NA; DNA: TGTGCCAGCAGTGAATCGCACAGCTTACGGTATGCTGGCTACACCTTC; CDR3: CASSESHSLRYAGYTF
V: TRBV18; size: NA; J: TRBJ1-1; D: TRBD1; DNA: TGTGCCAGCTCACCCGGACAGGGGGCCGAAGCTTTCTTT; CDR3: CASSPGQGAEAFF
V: TRBV29-1; size: NA; J: TRBJ2-5; D: NA; DNA: TGCAGCGTTGACCTCGTCGGGGTTCAGGCGGCCCAGTACTTC; CDR3: CSVDLVGVQAAQYF
V: TRBV1; size: few; J: TRBJ1-3; D: NA; DNA: TGCACCAGCAGCCAGCCCATCTCAGGGGCCCCCGGAAACACCATATATTTT; CDR3: CTSSQPISGAPGNTIYF
V: TRBV19; size: NA; J: TRBJ1-5; D: TRBD1; DNA: TGTGCCAGTAGTTCGACAGGGGGCAATCAGCCCCAGCATTTT; CDR3: CASSSTGGNQPQHF
V: TRBV29-1; size: NA; J: TRBJ2-2; D: TRBD2; DNA: TGCAGCGTGGGGGGCGGGCTAGCGGGAGACACCGGGGAGCTGTTTTTT; CDR3: CSVGGGLAGDTGELFF
V: TRBV6-2/TRBV6-3; size: NA; J: TRBJ2-1; D: NA; DNA: TGTGCCAGCAGTTACTCGCCAGGGTCTTTCTCCTACAATGAGCAGTTCTTC; CDR3: CASSYSPGSFSYNEQFF
V: TRBV10-2; size: once; J: TRBJ1-1; D: TRBD1; DNA: TGCGCCAGCAGTGGATGGGACAGGGGGAAAACTGAAGCTTTCTTT; CDR3: CASSGWDRGKTEAFF
V: TRBV7-6; size: NA; J: TRBJ1-6; D: NA; DNA: TGTGCCAGCAGCTCAGCTGACAGGCCCGGGGCACCCCTCCACTTT; CDR3: CASSSADRPGAPLHF
V: TRBV30; size: few; J: TRBJ2-3; D: TRBD2; DNA: TGTGCCTGGAGATCTAGCGGGGGTGTTACCCCAGATACGCAGTATTTT; CDR3: CAWRSSGGVTPDTQYF
V: TRBV10-2; size: NA; J: TRBJ1-2; D: NA; DNA: TGCGCCAGCAGTCACCGGGGCTATGGCTACACCTTC; CDR3: CASSHRGYGYTF
V: TRBV19; size: NA; J: TRBJ1-2; D: NA; DNA: TGTGCCAGTAGTATAGGACCTCCGGGCTATGGCTACACCTTC; CDR3: CASSIGPPGYGYTF
V: TRBV19; size: NA; J: TRBJ2-2; D: TRBD1; DNA: TGTGCCAGTATCCCGGACAGGGGAGGGTTCACCGGGGAGCTGTTTTTT; CDR3: CASIPDRGGFTGELFF
V: TRBV19; size: NA; J: TRBJ1-2; D: NA; DNA: TGTGCCAGTAGTATAGATCCGGGGTGGGTCTATGGCTACACCTTC; CDR3: CASSIDPGWVYGYTF
V: TRBV6-5; size: few; J: TRBJ1-2; D: NA; DNA: TGTGCCAGCAGCCCCCCCCTACCCTCTAACTATGGCTACACCTTC; CDR3: CASSPPLPSNYGYTF
V: TRBV19; size: NA; J: TRBJ2-2; D: NA; DNA: TGTGCCAGTAGTATAGATCCGCCTACGAACACCGGGGAGCTGTTTTTT; CDR3: CASSIDPPTNTGELFF
V: TRBV3-1/TRBV3-2; size: NA; J: TRBJ2-7; D: TRBD2; DNA: TGTGCCAGCAGCCAAGAACTAGCGGGGGTGGAGCAGTACTTC; CDR3: CASSQELAGVEQYF
V: TRBV3-1/TRBV3-2; size: few; J: TRBJ2-1; D: TRBD2; DNA: TGTGCCAGCAGCCCCTACATAGCGGGGGGGCTGGAGCAGTTCTTC; CDR3: CASSPYIAGGLEQFF
V: TRBV2; size: NA; J: TRBJ1-4; D: TRBD1; DNA: TGTGCCAGCAGTGAAACGAACCGGATAACAGGGGGCGACGGAAAACTGTTTTTT; CDR3: CASSETNRITGGDGKLFF
V: TRBV4-1; size: NA; J: TRBJ1-5; D: NA; DNA: TGCGCCAGCAGCCAAGAAAGGGGTCGTCCCCAGCATTTT; CDR3: CASSQERGRPQHF
V: TRBV30; size: NA; J: TRBJ2-5; D: TRBD2; DNA: TGTGCCTGGAGGGGGGGGTCGGAGACCCAGTACTTC; CDR3: CAWRGGSETQYF
V: TRBV2; size: NA; J: TRBJ1-5; D: NA; DNA: TGTGCCAGCAGTGAAGGACGGGGGGCAAGAAATCAGCCCCAGCATTTT; CDR3: CASSEGRGARNQPQHF
V: TRBV5-6; size: NA; J: TRBJ1-5; D: TRBD1; DNA: TGTGCCAGCAGACAGCAGGGGGTAAATCAGCCCCAGCATTTT; CDR3: CASRQQGVNQPQHF
V: TRBV6-6; size: NA; J: TRBJ2-3; D: NA; DNA: TGTGCCAGCAGTTACGACACGATGGGCACAGATACGCAGTATTTT; CDR3: CASSYDTMGTDTQYF